The 11 T cell receptor beta chains presented below share a single source sample, sequenced in a study of PD-1 blockade in classical Hodgkin lymphoma. The table came from immunoSEQ multiplex PCR; TCRdb's copy has only in-frame clones and leaves some out. The data contain some 9,200 clones, 74% of them singletons. Brentuximab vedotin exposure varied, and every patient relapsed after autologous stem cell transplantation. The authors purified CD4+ T cells from thawed PBMCs by magnetic negative selection. Sequenced material: CD4+ T cells from blood, taken at baseline. These receptors were collected from a human donor with classical Hodgkin lymphoma.

This clone was seen more than once but under ten times. This chain connects TRBV18 to TRBJ1-1; D unclear. CDR1 is KGHSH and CDR2 is LQKENI in the germline V gene. This CDR3 spans 12 amino acids. Trimming took off 6 bases at V and 0 bases at J, with 5 bases between the two ends. This chain's CDR3 is CASSGLNTEAFF. CDR3 bases: TGTGCCAGCTCGGGGTTGAACACTGAAGCTTTCTTT.

This clone was counted only a few times. The junction departs from the called germline gene at one end, perhaps through a read error. The chain recombines TRBV7-7 with TRBJ2-5; 16 bases are shared with TRBD2. The CDR3 is made up of 15 amino acids. Germline CDR1 SSHAT, CDR2 FNYEAQ (reference sequence). The CDR3 region is CASSLGLAGGETQYF. The CDR3, as DNA: TGTGCTAGCAGCCTGGGACTAGCGGGAGGGGAGACCCAGTACTTC.

In its sample, this clone was seen a few times. V is TRBV20-1 and J is TRBJ2-5; no clear D gene. The CDR3 runs to 11 residues. Trimming removed 0 bases from V and 10 bases from J, with 9 bases in between. Looked up from germline, CDR1 is DFQATT and CDR2 is SNEGSKA (reference sequence). The CDR3 loop is CSARDLSNQYF. CDR3 nucleotide sequence: TGCAGTGCTAGAGACCTTTCTAACCAGTACTTC.

The rearrangement links TRBV10-2 to TRBJ2-7; TRBD2 matches 8 bases. The CDR3 consists of 15 residues. Looked up from germline, CDR1 is WSHSY and CDR2 is SAAADI. V lost 2 bases, J lost 1 base, and 4 bases stayed unmatched. CDR3 nucleotide sequence: TGCGCCAGCAGTGAGCGGGGGACTAGTTCCTACGAGCAGTACTTC. Amino acid sequence: CASSERGTSSYEQYF.

The chain uses TRBV10-2 and TRBJ1-5; unclear D gene. The CDR3 is 13 residues long. V was trimmed by 7 bases and J by 3 bases, leaving 10 bases between them. Germline loops: CDR1 WSHSY, CDR2 SAAADI. CDR3 coding DNA: TGCGCCAGCACCGGGGAGTTCAATCAGCCCCAGCATTTT. Residues: CASTGEFNQPQHF.

This clone was observed a handful of times. The chain uses TRBV19 and TRBJ1-5; D is uncertain. Per the germline V gene, CDR1 is LNHDA and CDR2 is SQIVND (reference sequence). The CDR3 has 12 residues. Between the trimmed V and J ends, which lost 5 bases and 0 bases, there was a span of 2 bases. CDR3 loop: CASSYSNQPQHF. The CDR3 DNA is TGTGCCAGTAGTTATAGCAATCAGCCCCAGCATTTT.

The CDR3 nucleotides read TGCGCCAGCAGTCCCCGGGGAGGCGACAATGAGCAGTTCTTC. Protein: CASSPRGGDNEQFF. This rearrangement joins TRBV5-1 to TRBJ2-1, with D perhaps matching TRBD2 (6 bases). The germline V gene encodes CDR1 SGHRS and CDR2 YFSETQ. V gave up 5 bases and J gave up 5 bases, with 14 bases separating them. The CDR3 is made up of 14 amino acids.

This sequence joins TRBV30 and TRBJ1-1, with unresolved D. The CDR3 loop spans 15 amino acids. Trimming pared 4 bases from V and 1 base from J, leaving 16 bases between. Germline lookup yields CDR1 GTSNPN and CDR2 SVGIG (reference sequence). The CDR3 here is CAWKRFGRTNTEAFF. CDR3 nucleotides: TGTGCCTGGAAACGCTTCGGACGGACGAACACTGAAGCTTTCTTT.

This clone came up a few times. The chain recombines TRBV11-3 with TRBJ1-1; D perhaps matches TRBD1 (6 bases). The CDR3 is made up of 13 amino acids. Germline V gene lookup returns CDR1 SGHNT and CDR2 YENEEA. Trimming shortened V by 5 bases and J by 3 bases, and 10 bases separated the two germline ends. The CDR3: CASSAGDHTEAFF. CDR3 DNA: TGTGCCAGCAGCGCAGGGGATCACACTGAAGCTTTCTTT. Based on the CDR3 plus reference TRBV11-3 and TRBJ1-1, the full variable domain is EAGVVQSPRYKIIEKKQPVAFWCNPISGHNTLYWYLQNLGQGPELLIRYENEEAVDDSQLPKDRFSAERLKGVDSTLKIQPAELGDSAVYLCASSAGDHTEAFFGQGTRLTVV.

This clone has a single count. The CDR3 sequence is CASKGQGYEQYF. The CDR3 DNA is TGTGCCAGCAAGGGGCAGGGCTACGAGCAGTACTTC. The chain employs TRBV6-6 and TRBJ2-7, with a weak D call TRBD1 (5 bases). The CDR3 sequence is 12 residues long. Per germline, CDR1 MNHNY and CDR2 SVGAGI (reference sequence). V lost 7 bases and J lost 3, with 10 bases in between.

The chain employs TRBV30 and TRBJ2-7, with TRBD2 matching 7 bases. The J segment lost 7 bases and the V segment lost 0 bases, leaving 9 bases of the junction unmatched. Germline V gives CDR1 GTSNPN, CDR2 SVGIG (reference sequence). The CDR3 covers 14 residues. CDR3 residues: CAWSVFAGEGEQYF. CDR3 bases: TGTGCCTGGAGTGTATTTGCGGGAGAGGGAGAGCAGTACTTC.